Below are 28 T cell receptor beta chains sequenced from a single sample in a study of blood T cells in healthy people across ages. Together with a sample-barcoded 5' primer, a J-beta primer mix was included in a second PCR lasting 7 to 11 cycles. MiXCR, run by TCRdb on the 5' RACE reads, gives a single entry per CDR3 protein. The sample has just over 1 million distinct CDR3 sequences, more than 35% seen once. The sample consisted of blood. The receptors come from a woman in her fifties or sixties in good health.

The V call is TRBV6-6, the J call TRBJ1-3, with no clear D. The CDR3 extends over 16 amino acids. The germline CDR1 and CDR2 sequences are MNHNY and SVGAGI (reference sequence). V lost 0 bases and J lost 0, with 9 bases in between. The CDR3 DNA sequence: TGTGCCAGCAGTTACTCAGACTCCCGCTCTGGAAACACCATATATTTT. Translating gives CASSYSDSRSGNTIYF.

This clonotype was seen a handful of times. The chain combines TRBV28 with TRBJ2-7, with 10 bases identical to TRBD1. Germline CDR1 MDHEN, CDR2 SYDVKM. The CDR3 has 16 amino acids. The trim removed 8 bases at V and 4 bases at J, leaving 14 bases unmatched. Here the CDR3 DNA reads TGTGCCAGCGGAAGCTTAGGGACAGGGGCTTTGTACGAGCAGTACTTC. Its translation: CASGSLGTGALYEQYF.

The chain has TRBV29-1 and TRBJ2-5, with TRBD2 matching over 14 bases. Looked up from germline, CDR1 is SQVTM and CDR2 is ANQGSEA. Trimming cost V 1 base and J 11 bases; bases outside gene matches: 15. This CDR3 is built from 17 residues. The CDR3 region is CSVEGGLAGVIGNEQYF. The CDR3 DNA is TGCAGCGTTGAAGGGGGACTAGCGGGAGTGATAGGCAATGAGCAGTACTTC.

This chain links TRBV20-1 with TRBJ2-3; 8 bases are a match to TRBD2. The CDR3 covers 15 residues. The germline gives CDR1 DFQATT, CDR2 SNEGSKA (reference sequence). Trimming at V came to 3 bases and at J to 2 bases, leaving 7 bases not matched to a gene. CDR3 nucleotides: TGCAGTGCTAGTGCGCCGGGACTAGACACAGATACGCAGTATTTT. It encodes CSASAPGLDTDTQYF.

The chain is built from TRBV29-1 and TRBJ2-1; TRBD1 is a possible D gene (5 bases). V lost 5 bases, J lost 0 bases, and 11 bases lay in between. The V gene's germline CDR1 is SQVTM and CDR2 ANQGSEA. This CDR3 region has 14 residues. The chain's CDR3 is CSVSRVSSYNEQFF. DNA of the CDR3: TGCAGCGTTTCCAGGGTCAGCTCCTACAATGAGCAGTTCTTC.

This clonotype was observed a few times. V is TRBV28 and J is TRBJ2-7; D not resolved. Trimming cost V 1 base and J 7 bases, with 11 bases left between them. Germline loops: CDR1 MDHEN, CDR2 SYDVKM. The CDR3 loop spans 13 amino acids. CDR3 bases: TGTGCCAGCAGTTTATCCGTCGATGATGAGCAGTACTTC. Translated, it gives CASSLSVDDEQYF. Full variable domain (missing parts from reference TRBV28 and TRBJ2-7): DVKVTQSSRYLVKRTGEKVFLECVQDMDHENMFWYRQDPGLGLRLIYFSYDVKMKEKGDIPEGYSVSREKKERFSLILESASTNQTSMYLCASSLSVDDEQYFGPGTRLTVT.

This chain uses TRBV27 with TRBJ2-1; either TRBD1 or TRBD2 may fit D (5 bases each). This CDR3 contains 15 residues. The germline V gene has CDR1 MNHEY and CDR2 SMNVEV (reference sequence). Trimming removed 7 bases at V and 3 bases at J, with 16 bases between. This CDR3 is CASNPTGTLYNEQFF. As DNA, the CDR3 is TGTGCCAGCAACCCCACCGGGACCCTCTACAATGAGCAGTTCTTC.

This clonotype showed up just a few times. The CDR3 coding sequence is TGTGCCAGAACTAGCTTACAAGAGACCCAGTACTTC. It is translated as CARTSLQETQYF. This sequence joins TRBV2 and TRBJ2-5, with D tentatively TRBD2 (6 bases). The CDR3 sequence is 12 residues long. Trimming removed 9 bases at V and 2 bases at J, with 10 bases between. CDR1 is SNHLY and CDR2 is FYNNEI in the germline V gene.

CDR3 sequence (DNA): TGTGCCAGCAGCGTAGGTGCGGACCTCCACACAGATACGCAGTATTTT. Its translation is CASSVGADLHTDTQYF. The rearrangement links TRBV9 to TRBJ2-3; no clear D gene. V lost 0 bases to trimming and J lost 2 bases, with 13 bases between them. Germline V CDR1 and CDR2: SGDLS, YYNGEE. The CDR3 has 16 amino acids.

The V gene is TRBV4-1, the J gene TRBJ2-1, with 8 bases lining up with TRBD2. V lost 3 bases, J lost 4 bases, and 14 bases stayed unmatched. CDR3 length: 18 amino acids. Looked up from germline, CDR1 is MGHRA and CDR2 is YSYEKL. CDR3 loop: CASSHPQTGTRHYNEQFF. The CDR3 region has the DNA TGCGCCAGCAGCCACCCCCAAACGGGGACTAGGCATTACAATGAGCAGTTCTTC.

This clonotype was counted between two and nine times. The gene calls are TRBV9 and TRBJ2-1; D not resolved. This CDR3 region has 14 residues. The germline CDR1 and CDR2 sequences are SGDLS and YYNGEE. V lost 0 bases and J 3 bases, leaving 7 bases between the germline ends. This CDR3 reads CASSVEGGYNEQFF. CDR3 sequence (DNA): TGTGCCAGCAGCGTAGAAGGCGGCTACAATGAGCAGTTCTTC.

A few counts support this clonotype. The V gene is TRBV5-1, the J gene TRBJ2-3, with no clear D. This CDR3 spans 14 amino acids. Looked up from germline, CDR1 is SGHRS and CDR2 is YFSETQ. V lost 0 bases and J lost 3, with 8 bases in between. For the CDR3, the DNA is TGCGCCAGCAGCTTGGCGCGTGTAACAGATACGCAGTATTTT. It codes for CASSLARVTDTQYF.

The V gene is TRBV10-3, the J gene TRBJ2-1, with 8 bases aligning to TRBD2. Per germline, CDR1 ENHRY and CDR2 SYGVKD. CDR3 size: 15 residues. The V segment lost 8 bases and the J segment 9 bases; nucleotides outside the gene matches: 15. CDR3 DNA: TGTGCCATCGGGCCCGGGACTAGGGGGGGAGGTGAGCAGTTCTTC. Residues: CAIGPGTRGGGEQFF.

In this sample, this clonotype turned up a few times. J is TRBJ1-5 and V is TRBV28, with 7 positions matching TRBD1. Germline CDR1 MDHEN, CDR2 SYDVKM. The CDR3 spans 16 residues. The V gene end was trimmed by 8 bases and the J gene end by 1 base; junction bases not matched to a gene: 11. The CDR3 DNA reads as TGTGCCAGCCGGCGGGGGCAGGGGGTAAGCAATCAGCCCCAGCATTTT. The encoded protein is CASRRGQGVSNQPQHF.

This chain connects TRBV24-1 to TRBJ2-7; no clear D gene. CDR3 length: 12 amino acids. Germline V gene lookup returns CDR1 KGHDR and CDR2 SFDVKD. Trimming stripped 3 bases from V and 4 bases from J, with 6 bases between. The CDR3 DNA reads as TGTGCCACCAGTGATGACGGGTACGAGCAGTACTTC. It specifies CATSDDGYEQYF.

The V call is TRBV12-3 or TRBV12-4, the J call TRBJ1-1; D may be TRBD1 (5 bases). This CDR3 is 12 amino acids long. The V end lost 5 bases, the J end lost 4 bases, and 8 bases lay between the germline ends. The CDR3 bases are TGTGCCAGCAGTCCTGGGACCACTGAAGCTTTCTTT. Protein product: CASSPGTTEAFF.

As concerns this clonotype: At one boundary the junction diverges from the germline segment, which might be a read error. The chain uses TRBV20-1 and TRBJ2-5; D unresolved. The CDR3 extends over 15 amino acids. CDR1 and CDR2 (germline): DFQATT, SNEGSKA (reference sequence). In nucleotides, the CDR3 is TGCAGTGCTAGAGACCCCGGACGGATTCAAGAGGCCCAGTACTTC. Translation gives CSARDPGRIQEAQYF.

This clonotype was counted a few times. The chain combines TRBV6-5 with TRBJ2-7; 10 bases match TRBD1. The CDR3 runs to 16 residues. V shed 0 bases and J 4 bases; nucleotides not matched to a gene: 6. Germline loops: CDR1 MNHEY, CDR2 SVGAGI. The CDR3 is CASSYSPGQGRYEQYF. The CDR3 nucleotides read TGTGCCAGCAGTTACTCCCCGGGACAGGGGAGGTACGAGCAGTACTTC.

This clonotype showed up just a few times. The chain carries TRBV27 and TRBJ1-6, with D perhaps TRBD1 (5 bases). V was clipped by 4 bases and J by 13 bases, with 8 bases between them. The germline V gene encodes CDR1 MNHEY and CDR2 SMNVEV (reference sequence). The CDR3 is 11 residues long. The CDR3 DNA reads TGTGCCAGCAGTTCCGGGACGCCCCTCCACTTT. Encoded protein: CASSSGTPLHF.

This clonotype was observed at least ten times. In nucleotides, the CDR3 is TGTGCCAGCAGCCTCAGGACTAGCGGGAGTGAGACCCAGTACTTC. Amino acids: CASSLRTSGSETQYF. The chain uses TRBV13 and TRBJ2-5, with 13 bases that match TRBD2. The CDR3 is 15 amino acids. From germline, CDR1 is PRHDT and CDR2 FYEKMQ (reference sequence). Trimming at V came to 5 bases and at J to 5 bases, leaving 5 bases not matched to a gene.

The CDR3 loop is CRGGGPSNTEAFF. The CDR3 DNA is TGCAGGGGAGGGGGCCCCTCGAACACTGAAGCTTTCTTT. The chain is built from TRBV20-1 and TRBJ1-1, with 7 nucleotides matching TRBD1. The germline V gene encodes CDR1 DFQATT and CDR2 SNEGSKA (reference sequence). The CDR3 totals 13 residues.

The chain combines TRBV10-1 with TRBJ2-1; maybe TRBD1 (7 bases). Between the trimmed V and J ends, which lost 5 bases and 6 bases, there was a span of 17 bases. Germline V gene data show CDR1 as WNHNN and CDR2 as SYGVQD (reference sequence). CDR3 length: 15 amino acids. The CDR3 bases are TGCGCCAGCAGTTTGGGGGGCAGGGGGGTCAATGAGCAGTTCTTC. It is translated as CASSLGGRGVNEQFF.

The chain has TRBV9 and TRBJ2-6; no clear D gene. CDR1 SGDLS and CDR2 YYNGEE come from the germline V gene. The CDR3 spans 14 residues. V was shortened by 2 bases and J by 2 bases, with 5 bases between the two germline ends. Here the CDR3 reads CASSVDTGANVLTF. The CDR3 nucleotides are TGTGCCAGCAGCGTGGATACTGGGGCCAACGTCCTGACTTTC.

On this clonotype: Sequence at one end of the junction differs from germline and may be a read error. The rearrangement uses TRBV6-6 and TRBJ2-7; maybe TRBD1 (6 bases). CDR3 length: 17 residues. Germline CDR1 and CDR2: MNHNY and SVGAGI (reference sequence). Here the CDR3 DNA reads TGTGCCAGCAGTTACTCCCCTAGAAAGGGGGTCTCCTACGAGCGGTACTTC. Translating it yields CASSYSPRKGVSYERYF.

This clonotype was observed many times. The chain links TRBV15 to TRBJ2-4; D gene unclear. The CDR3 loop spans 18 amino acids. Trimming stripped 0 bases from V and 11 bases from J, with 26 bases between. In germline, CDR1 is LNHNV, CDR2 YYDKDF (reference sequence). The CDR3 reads CATSRDLGSGDGFGVQYF. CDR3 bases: TGTGCCACCAGCAGAGATTTGGGGTCTGGGGATGGTTTTGGAGTTCAGTACTTC.

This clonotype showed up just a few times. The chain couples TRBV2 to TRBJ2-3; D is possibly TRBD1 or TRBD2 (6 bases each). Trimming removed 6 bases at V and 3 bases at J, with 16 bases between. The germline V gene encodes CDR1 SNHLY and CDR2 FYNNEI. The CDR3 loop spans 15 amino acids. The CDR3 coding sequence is TGTGCCAGCAGCTCCGGAGGGGGAGGAACAGATACGCAGTATTTT. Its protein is CASSSGGGGTDTQYF.

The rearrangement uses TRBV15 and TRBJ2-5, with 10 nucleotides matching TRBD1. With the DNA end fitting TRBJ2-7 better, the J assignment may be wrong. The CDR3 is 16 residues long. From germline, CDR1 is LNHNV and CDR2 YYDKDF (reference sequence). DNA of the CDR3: TGTGCCACCAGCAGAGCGGGACAGGGGTTGGAGGCCGAGCAGTACTTC. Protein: CATSRAGQGLEAEQYF.

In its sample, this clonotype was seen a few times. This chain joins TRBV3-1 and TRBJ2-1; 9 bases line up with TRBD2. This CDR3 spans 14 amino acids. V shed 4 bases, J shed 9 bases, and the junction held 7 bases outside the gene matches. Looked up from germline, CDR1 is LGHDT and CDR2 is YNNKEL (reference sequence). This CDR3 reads CASSPNQAGGEQFF. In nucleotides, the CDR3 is TGTGCCAGCAGCCCTAATCAAGCGGGAGGTGAGCAGTTCTTC.